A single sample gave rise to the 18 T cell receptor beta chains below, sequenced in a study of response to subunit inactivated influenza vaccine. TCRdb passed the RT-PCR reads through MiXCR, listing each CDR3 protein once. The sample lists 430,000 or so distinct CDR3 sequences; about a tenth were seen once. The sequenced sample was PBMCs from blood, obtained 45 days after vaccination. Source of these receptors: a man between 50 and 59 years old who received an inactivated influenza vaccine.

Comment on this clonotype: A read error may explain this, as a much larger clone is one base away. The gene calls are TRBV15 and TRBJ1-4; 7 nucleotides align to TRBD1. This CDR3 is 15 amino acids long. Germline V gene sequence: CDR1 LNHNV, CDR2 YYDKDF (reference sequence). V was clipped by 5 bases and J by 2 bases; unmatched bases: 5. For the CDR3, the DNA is TGTGCCACCAGCCTTCGACAGGGCACTAATGAAAAACTGTTTTTT. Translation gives CATSLRQGTNEKLFF.

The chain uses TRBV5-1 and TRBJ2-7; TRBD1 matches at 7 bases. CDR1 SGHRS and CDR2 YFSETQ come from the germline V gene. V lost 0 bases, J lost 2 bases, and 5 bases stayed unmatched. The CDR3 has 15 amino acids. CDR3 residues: CASSLAPGTAYEQYF. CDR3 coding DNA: TGCGCCAGCAGCTTGGCCCCGGGGACAGCCTACGAGCAGTACTTC.

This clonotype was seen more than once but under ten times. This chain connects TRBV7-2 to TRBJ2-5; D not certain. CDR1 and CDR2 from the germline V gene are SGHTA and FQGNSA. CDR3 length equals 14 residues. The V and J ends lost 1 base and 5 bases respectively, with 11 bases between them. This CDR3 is CASSLVPSQETQYF. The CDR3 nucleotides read TGTGCCAGCAGCTTAGTTCCTAGTCAGGAGACCCAGTACTTC. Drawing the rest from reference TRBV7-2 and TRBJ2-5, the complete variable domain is GAGVSQSPSNKVTEKGKDVELRCDPISGHTALYWYRQSLGQGLEFLIYFQGNSAPDKSGLPSDRFSAERTGGSVSTLTIQRTQQEDSAVYLCASSLVPSQETQYFGPGTRLLVL.

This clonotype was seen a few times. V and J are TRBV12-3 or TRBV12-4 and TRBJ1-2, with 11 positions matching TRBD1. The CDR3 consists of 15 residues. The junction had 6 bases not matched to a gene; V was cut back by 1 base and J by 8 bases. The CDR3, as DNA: TGTGCCAGCAGTTTAGTATGGACAGGGGGCTACGGCTACACCTTC. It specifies CASSLVWTGGYGYTF.

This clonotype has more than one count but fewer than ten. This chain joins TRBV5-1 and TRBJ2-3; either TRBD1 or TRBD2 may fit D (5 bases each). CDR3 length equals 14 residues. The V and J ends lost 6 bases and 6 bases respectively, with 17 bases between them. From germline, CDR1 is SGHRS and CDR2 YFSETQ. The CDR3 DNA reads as TGCGCCAGCACCCTTCAGGGACCCCCGGATACGCAGTATTTT. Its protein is CASTLQGPPDTQYF.

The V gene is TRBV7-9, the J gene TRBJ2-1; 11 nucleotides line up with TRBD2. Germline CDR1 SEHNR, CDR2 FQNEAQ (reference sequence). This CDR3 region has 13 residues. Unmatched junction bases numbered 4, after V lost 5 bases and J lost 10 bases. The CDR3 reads CASSGTSGAEQFF. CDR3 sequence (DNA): TGTGCCAGCAGCGGGACTAGCGGAGCCGAGCAGTTCTTC.

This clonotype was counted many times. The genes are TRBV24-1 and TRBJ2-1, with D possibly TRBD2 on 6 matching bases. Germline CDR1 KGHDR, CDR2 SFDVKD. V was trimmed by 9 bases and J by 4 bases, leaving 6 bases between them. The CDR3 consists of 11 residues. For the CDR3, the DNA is TGTGCCACCGGGGGGTACAATGAGCAGTTCTTC. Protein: CATGGYNEQFF.

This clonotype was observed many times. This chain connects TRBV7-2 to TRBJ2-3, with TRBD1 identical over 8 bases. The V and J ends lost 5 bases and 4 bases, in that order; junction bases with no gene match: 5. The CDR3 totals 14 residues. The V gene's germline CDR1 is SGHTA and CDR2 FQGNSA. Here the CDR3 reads CASSHRDRSDTQYF. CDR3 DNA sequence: TGTGCCAGCAGCCACCGGGACAGGTCAGATACGCAGTATTTT.

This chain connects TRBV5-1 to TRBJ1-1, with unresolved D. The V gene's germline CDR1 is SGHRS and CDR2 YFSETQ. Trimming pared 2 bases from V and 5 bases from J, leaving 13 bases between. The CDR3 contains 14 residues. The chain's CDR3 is CASSLGGRMTEAFF. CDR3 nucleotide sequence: TGCGCCAGCAGCTTAGGCGGGCGGATGACTGAAGCTTTCTTT. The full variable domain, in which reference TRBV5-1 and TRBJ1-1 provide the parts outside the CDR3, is KAGVTQTPRYLIKTRGQQVTLSCSPISGHRSVSWYQQTPGQGLQFLFEYFSETQRNKGNFPGRFSGRQFSNSRSEMNVSTLELGDSALYLCASSLGGRMTEAFFGQGTRLTVV.

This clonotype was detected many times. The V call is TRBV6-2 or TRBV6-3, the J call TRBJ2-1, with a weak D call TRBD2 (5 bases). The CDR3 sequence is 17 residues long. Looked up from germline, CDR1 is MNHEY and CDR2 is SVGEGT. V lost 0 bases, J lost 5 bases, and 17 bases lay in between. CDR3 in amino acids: CASSYSVERTAHNEQFF. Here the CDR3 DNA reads TGTGCCAGCAGTTACTCGGTCGAGCGGACCGCCCACAATGAGCAGTTCTTC.

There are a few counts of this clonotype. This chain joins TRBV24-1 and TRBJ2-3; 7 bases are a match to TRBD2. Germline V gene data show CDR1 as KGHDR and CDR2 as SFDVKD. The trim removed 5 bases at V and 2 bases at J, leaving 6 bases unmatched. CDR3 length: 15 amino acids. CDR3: CATSVGRGYTDTQYF. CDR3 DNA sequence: TGTGCCACCAGTGTTGGGCGGGGGTACACAGATACGCAGTATTTT.

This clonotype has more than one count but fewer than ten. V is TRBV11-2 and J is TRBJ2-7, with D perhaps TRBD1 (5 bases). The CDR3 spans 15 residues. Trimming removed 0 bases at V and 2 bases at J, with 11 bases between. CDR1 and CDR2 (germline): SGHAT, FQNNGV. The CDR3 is CASSLDLGAPYEQYF. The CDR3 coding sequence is TGTGCCAGCAGCTTAGATCTAGGGGCTCCCTACGAGCAGTACTTC. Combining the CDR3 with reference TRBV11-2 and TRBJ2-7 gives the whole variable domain EAGVAQSPRYKIIEKRQSVAFWCNPISGHATLYWYQQILGQGPKLLIQFQNNGVVDDSQLPKDRFSAERLKGVDSTLKIQPAKLEDSAVYLCASSLDLGAPYEQYFGPGTRLTVT.

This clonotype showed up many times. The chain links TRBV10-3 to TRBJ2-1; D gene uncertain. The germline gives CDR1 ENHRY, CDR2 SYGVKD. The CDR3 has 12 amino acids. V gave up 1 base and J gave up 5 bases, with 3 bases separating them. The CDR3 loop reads CAISEYDNEQFF. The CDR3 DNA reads TGTGCCATCAGTGAGTACGACAATGAGCAGTTCTTC.

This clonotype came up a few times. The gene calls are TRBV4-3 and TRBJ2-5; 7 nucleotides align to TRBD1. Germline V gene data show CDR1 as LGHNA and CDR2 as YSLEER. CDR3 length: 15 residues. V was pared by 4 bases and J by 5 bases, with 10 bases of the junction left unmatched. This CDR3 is CASSPTTGVPETQYF. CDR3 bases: TGCGCCAGCAGCCCAACCACAGGGGTCCCGGAGACCCAGTACTTC.

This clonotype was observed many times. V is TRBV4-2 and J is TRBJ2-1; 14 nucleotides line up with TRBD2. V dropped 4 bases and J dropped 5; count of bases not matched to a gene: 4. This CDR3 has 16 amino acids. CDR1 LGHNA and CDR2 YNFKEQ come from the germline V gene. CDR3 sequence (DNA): TGTGCCAGCAGCCGGCGGACTAGCGGGGGGAACAATGAGCAGTTCTTC. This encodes CASSRRTSGGNNEQFF.

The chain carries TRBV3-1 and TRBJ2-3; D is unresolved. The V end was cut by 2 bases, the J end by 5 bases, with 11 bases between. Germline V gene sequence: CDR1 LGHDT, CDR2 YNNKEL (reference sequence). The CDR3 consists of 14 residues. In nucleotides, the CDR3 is TGTGCCAGCAGCCAAAAGTATCTAGGAGATACGCAGTATTTT. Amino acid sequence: CASSQKYLGDTQYF.

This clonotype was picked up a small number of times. Here the CDR3 reads CASSVGASGSLDTQYF. CDR3 DNA sequence: TGTGCCAGCAGCGTAGGGGCTAGCGGGAGTCTAGATACGCAGTATTTT. V and J are TRBV9 and TRBJ2-3; 10 positions match TRBD2. Germline CDR1 and CDR2: SGDLS and YYNGEE. The CDR3 covers 16 residues. J was trimmed by 5 bases and V by 0 bases; bases with no gene match: 6.

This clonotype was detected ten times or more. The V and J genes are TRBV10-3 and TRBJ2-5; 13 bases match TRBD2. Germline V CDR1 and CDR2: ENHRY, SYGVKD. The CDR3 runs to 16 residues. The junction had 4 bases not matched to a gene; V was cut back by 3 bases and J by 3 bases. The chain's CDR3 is CAISEGGLAGKETQYF. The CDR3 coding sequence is TGTGCCATCAGTGAAGGGGGACTAGCGGGGAAAGAGACCCAGTACTTC.